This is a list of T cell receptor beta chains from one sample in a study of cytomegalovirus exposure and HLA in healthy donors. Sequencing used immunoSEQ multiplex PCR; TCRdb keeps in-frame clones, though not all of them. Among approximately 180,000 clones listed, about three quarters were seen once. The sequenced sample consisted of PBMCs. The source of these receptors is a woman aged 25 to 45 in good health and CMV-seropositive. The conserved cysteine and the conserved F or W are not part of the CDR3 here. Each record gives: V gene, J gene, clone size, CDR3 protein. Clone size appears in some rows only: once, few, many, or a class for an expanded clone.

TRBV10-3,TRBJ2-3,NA,AISESGTGGDTQY
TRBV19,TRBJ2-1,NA,ASSIDRDSEQF
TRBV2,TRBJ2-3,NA,ASSEAEQGDTQY
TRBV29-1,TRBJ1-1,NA,SVEGGAGGTEAF
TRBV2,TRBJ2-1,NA,ASSGQASGEF
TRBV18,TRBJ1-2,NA,ASSPAQGTNGYT
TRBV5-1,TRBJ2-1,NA,ASSLVLAGTYNEQF
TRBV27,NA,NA,ASSAHHVTGSSYEQY
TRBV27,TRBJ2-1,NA,ASSVQLAGDMGYEF
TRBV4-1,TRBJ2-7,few,ASSQPLMARYEQY
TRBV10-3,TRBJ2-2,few,AISVTGPNTGELF
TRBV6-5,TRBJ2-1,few,ASSYSGTSGQNEQF
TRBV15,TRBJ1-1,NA,ATSREAADFAAEAF
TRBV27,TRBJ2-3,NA,ASSWSGPTDTQY
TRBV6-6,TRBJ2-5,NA,ASSYFRTGGGETQY
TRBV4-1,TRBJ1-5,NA,ASSTGPVVSNQPQH
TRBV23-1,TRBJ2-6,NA,ASSQWGQGHSGANVLT
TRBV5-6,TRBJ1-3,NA,ASSLGGLLSSGNTIY
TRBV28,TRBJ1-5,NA,ASSQGTGGQPQH
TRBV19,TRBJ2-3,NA,ASTQGADTQY
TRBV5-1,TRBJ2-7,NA,ASSLIEQGSSYEQY
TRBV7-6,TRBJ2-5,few,ASSWGGTSGQETQY
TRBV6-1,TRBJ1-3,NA,ASTPTGGFGNTIY
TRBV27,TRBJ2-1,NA,ASSDWTSGSRDEQF
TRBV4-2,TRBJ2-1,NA,ASSQEAQKGALNEQF
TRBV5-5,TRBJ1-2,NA,ASSLGIGVNYGYT
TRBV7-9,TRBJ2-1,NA,ASSLGGTGYNEQF
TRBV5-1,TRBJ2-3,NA,ASSLGGFTDTQY
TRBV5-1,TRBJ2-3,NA,ASSSDGVTSTDTQY
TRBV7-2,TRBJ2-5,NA,ASSSGGGAGQETQY
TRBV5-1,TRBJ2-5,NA,ASQRASLGGETQY
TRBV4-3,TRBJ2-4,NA,ASSQEGGILNIQY
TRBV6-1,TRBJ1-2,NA,ASSDRGTGYT
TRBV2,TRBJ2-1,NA,ASSEAHGTDYNEQF
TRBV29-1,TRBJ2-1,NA,SVGRGTSGINEQF
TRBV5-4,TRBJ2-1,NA,ASSSGQGGSSYNEQF
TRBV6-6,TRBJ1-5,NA,ASSYSAGAPQPQH
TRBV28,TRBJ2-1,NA,ASKLSGSGGYNEQF
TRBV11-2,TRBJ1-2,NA,ASSPTGTGGGYT
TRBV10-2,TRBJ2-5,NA,ASSDRGGSRETQY
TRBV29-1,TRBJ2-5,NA,SVEDHARAGEQETQY
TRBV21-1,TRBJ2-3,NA,ASSPREGLNILGTDTQY
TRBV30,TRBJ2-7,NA,ARRDRASYEQY
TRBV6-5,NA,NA,ASSYGAGGSYEQY
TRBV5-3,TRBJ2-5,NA,ARSRERQGWEKETQY
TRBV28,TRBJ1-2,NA,ASSDPGDYGYT
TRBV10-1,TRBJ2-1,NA,ATIGESGNEQF
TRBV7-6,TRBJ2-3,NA,ASSPSAGLVTDTQY
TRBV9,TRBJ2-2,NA,ASSVVSGGVRGELF